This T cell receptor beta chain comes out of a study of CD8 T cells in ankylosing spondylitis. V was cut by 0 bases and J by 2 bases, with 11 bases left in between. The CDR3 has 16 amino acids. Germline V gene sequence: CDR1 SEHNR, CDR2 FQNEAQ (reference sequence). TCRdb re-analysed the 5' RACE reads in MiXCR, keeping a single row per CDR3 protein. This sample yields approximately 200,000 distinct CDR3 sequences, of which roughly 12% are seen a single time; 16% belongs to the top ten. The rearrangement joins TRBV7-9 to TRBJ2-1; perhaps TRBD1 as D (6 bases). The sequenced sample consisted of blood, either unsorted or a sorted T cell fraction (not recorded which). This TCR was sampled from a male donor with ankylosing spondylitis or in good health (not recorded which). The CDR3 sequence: CASSLAQGSPYNEQFF. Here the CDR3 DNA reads TGTGCCAGCAGCTTAGCGCAGGGGAGCCCCTACAATGAGCAGTTCTTC. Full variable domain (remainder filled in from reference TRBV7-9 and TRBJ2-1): DTGVSQNPRHKITKRGQNVTFRCDPISEHNRLYWYRQTLGQGPEFLTYFQNEAQLEKSRLLSDRFSAERPKGSFSTLEIQRTEQGDSAMYLCASSLAQGSPYNEQFFGPGTRLTVL.